This TCR beta chain was retrieved from a study of shared clonotypes between healthy human individuals. As to this clone: This may come from a read error, since a much larger clone is one base off. Other DNA sequences within the sample encode an identical CDR3.

Some clones are missing from TCRdb's copy, which holds only in-frame ones; the method was immunoSEQ multiplex PCR. The sample has 730,000 or so clones; 60% to 80% are singletons. The CDR3 is made up of 11 amino acids. The V gene lost 4 bases and the J gene lost 3 bases, with 4 bases spanning the gap. CDR1 MDHEN and CDR2 SYDVKM come from the germline V gene. This chain uses TRBV28 with TRBJ2-7; unclear D gene. Sample: memory CD4+ T cells sorted from blood. The subset is: CD45RA-negative fraction. This sequence originates from a woman aged 25 to 39 in good health. The CDR3 nucleotides read TGTGCCAGCAGTTCGTACTACGAGCAGTACTTC. It specifies CASSSYYEQYF. The variable domain in full, completed from reference TRBV28 and TRBJ2-7, reads DVKVTQSSRYLVKRTGEKVFLECVQDMDHENMFWYRQDPGLGLRLIYFSYDVKMKEKGDIPEGYSVSREKKERFSLILESASTNQTSMYLCASSSYYEQYFGPGTRLTVT.